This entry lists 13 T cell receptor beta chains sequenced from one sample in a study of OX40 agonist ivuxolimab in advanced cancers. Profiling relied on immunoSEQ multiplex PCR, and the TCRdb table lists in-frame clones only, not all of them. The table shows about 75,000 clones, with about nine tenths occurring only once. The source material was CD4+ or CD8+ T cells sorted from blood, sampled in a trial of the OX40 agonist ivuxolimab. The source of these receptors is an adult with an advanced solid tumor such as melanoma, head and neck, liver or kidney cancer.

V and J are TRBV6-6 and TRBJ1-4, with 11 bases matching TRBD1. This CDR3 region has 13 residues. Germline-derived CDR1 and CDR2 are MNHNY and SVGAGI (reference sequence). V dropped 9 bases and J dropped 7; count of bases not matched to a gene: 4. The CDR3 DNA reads TGTGCCAGTTCGGACAGGGGGCGTGAAAAACTGTTTTTT. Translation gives CASSDRGREKLFF.

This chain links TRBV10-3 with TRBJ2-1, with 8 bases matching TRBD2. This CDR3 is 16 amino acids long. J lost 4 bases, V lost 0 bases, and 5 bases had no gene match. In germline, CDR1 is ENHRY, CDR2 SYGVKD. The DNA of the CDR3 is TGTGCCATCAGTGAGTCCGGGGGGGCCCAGTACAATGAGCAGTTCTTC. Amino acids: CAISESGGAQYNEQFF.

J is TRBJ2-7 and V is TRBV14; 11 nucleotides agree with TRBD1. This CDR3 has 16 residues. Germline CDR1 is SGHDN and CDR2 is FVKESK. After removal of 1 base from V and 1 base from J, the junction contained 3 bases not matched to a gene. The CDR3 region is CASSQGGQGGSYEQYF. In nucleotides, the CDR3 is TGTGCCAGCAGCCAAGGGGGACAGGGGGGATCCTACGAGCAGTACTTC.

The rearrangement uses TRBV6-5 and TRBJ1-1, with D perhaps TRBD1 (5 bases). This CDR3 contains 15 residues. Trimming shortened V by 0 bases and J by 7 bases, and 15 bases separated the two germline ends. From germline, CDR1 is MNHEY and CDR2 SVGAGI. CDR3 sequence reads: CASSYSAGRGVEAFF. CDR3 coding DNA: TGTGCCAGCAGTTACTCGGCAGGGAGGGGAGTTGAAGCTTTCTTT.

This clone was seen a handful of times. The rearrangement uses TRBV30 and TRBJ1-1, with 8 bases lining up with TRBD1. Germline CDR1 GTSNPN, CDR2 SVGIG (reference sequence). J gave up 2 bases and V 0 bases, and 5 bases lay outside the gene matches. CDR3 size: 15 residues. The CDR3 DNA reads TGTGCCTGGAGTGTTTGGGGACAGGCCAACACTGAAGCTTTCTTT. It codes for CAWSVWGQANTEAFF.

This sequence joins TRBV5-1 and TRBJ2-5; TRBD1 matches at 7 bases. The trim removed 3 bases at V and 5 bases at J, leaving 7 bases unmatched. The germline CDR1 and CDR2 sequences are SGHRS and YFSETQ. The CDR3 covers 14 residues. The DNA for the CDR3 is TGCGCCAGCAGCTATGTTAGGGGGCCGGAGACCCAGTACTTC. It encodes CASSYVRGPETQYF.

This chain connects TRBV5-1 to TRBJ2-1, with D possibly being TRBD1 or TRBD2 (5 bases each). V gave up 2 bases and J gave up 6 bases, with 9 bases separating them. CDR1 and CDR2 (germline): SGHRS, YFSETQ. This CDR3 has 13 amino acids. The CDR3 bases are TGCGCCAGCAGCTTTGGGGGACGCAATGAGCAGTTCTTC. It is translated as CASSFGGRNEQFF.

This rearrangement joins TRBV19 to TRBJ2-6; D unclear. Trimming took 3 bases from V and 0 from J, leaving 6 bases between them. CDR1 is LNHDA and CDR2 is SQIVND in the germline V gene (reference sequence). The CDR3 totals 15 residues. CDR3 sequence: CASSILDSGANVLTF. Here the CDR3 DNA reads TGTGCCAGTAGTATTTTGGACTCTGGGGCCAACGTCCTGACTTTC.

The CDR3 reads CASSPPGAGYEQYF. The CDR3, as DNA: TGTGCCAGCTCACCACCGGGAGCCGGATACGAGCAGTACTTC. This rearrangement joins TRBV18 to TRBJ2-7; the D gene is possibly TRBD2 (5 bases). The CDR3 consists of 14 residues. Per the germline V gene, CDR1 is KGHSH and CDR2 is LQKENI. V dropped 0 bases and J dropped 4 bases, with 10 bases sitting between them.

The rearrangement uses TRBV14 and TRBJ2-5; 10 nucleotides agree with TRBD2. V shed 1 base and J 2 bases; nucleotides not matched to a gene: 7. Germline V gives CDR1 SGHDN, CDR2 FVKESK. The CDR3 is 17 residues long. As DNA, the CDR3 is TGTGCCAGCAGCCAAGTCATCAGCGGGAGGGTTCAAGAGACCCAGTACTTC. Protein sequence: CASSQVISGRVQETQYF.

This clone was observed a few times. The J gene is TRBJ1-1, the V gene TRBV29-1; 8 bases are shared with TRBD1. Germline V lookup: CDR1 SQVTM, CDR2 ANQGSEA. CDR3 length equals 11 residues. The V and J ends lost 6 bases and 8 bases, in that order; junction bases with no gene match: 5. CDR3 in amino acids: CSVADRGEAFF. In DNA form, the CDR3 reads TGCAGCGTCGCAGACAGGGGAGAAGCTTTCTTT.

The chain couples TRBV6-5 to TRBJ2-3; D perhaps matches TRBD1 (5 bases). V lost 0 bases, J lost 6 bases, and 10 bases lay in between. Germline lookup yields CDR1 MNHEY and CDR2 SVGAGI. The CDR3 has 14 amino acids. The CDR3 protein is CASSYSSRADTQYF. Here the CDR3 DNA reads TGTGCCAGCAGTTACTCGTCCAGGGCGGATACGCAGTATTTT.

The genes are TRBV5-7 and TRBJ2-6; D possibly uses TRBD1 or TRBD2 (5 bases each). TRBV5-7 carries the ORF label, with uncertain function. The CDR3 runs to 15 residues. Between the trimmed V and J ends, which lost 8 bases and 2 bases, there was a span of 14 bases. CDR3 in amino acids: CASRESGPGANVLTF. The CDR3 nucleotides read TGTGCCAGTAGAGAGTCGGGGCCTGGGGCCAACGTCCTGACTTTC.